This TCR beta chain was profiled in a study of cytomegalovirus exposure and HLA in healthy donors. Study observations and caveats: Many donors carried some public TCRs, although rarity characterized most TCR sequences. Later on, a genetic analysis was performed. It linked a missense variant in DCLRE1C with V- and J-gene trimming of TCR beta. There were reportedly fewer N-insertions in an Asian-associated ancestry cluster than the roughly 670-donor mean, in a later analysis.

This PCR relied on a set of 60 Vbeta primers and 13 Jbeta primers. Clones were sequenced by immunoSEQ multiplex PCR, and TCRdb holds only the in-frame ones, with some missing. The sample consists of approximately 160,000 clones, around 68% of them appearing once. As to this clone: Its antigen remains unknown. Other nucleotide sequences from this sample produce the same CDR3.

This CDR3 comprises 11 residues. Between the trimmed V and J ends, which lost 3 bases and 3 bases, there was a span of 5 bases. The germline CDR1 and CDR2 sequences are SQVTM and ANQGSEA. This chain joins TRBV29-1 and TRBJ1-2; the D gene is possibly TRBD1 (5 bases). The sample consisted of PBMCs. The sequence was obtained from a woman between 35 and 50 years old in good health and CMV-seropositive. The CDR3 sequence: CSVDRDYGYTF. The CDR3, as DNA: TGCAGCGTTGACAGGGACTATGGCTACACCTTC.